The 27 T cell receptor beta chains in this list originate from one sample, sequenced in a study of T cells after yellow fever vaccination (dated by TCRdb to the late 2010s). The receptor library was made with 5' RACE. The sequencer was an Illumina HiSeq 2500. In TCRdb, the public reads were trimmed at Q25 with fastp and aligned with MiXCR, with productive beta chains retained. Each entry merges the rows of one CDR3 protein and shows their most common DNA and genes. Counted in this sample were roughly 150,000 distinct CDR3 sequences; roughly 6.7% of them appeared once. Of the sample, more than 0.6% is held by the ten largest clones. Interpreted using the paper, the treatment or condition label stands for: live attenuated yellow fever vaccine strain. The material was CD4+ T cells sorted from PBMCs, obtained 10 days after the yellow fever booster vaccination. Receptors were obtained from a man under 40 who received the YFV17D yellow fever vaccine.

V gene TRBV5-5 combines with J gene TRBJ2-5; D possibly corresponds to TRBD2 (6 bases). CDR3 length equals 15 residues. Trimming took off 3 bases at V and 2 bases at J, with 14 bases between the two ends. Germline CDR1 reads SGHKS; CDR2 reads YYEKEE (reference sequence). DNA for the CDR3: TGTGCCAGCAGCTCTGAGGGACTGCAACAAGAGACCCAGTACTTC. It specifies CASSSEGLQQETQYF.

This clonotype has just a few counts. The V call is TRBV19, the J call TRBJ2-7; the D gene is possibly TRBD2 (5 bases). The CDR3 is 14 amino acids. Trimming pared 6 bases from V and 4 bases from J, leaving 16 bases between. Germline values: CDR1 LNHDA, CDR2 SQIVND (reference sequence). CDR3: CASSRSAPPYEQYF. The CDR3 bases are TGTGCCAGTAGCCGTAGCGCTCCACCGTACGAGCAGTACTTC.

This clonotype was recorded many times. The gene calls are TRBV20-1 and TRBJ2-5; 7 bases agree with TRBD2. CDR1 and CDR2 from the germline V gene are DFQATT and SNEGSKA (reference sequence). The CDR3 sequence is 14 residues long. The V and J ends lost 3 bases and 2 bases, in that order; junction bases with no gene match: 6. This CDR3 is CSARGRESQETQYF. CDR3 nucleotide sequence: TGCAGTGCTAGGGGGAGGGAGTCGCAAGAGACCCAGTACTTC.

This clonotype has ten or more counts. The chain couples TRBV6-5 to TRBJ2-7; D is undetermined. V was shortened by 6 bases and J by 1 base, with 19 bases between the two germline ends. Germline V gene data show CDR1 as MNHEY and CDR2 as SVGAGI. CDR3 length: 16 amino acids. CDR3 loop: CASRGRLTAISYEQYF. The CDR3 DNA reads as TGTGCCAGCAGGGGTCGTCTCACTGCCATATCCTACGAGCAGTACTTC.

At least ten counts were recorded for this clonotype. The chain employs TRBV20-1 and TRBJ2-5; the match to TRBD2 covers 8 bases. The CDR3 spans 15 residues. After removal of 5 bases from V and 3 bases from J, the junction contained 11 bases not matched to a gene. Germline V CDR1 and CDR2: DFQATT, SNEGSKA (reference sequence). CDR3 bases: TGCAGTGCTGCCGGAAGCGGGAGAGCTGAAGAGACCCAGTACTTC. Its translation is CSAAGSGRAEETQYF.

There are many counts of this clonotype. V usage is TRBV20-1 and J usage is TRBJ2-1, with 10 bases identical to TRBD1. CDR1 is DFQATT, CDR2 SNEGSKA, per germline (reference sequence). This CDR3 has 14 residues. V was clipped by 1 base and J by 7 bases; unmatched bases: 4. The CDR3 coding sequence is TGCAGTGCTAGAGTCGGACAGGGGGTTAATGAGCAGTTCTTC. Its translation is CSARVGQGVNEQFF.

In regard to this clonotype: This may stem from a read error, because a much larger clone lies one nucleotide away. The chain combines TRBV5-1 with TRBJ2-3; weak D call: TRBD2 (6 bases). This CDR3 region has 15 residues. Germline-derived CDR1 and CDR2 are SGHRS and YFSETQ. DNA for the CDR3: TGCGCCAGCAGGGAGGGTGGCGGCCGCACAAATACGCAGTATTTT. Its protein is CASREGGGRTNTQYF.

The sample holds many counts of this clonotype. The V call is TRBV7-6, the J call TRBJ2-7; no clear D gene. CDR1 and CDR2 (germline): SGHVS, FNYEAQ. This CDR3 contains 13 residues. With 1 base removed from V and 9 bases from J, the gap between germline ends came to 13 bases. CDR3 region: CASSLDIHSRQYF. CDR3 coding DNA: TGTGCCAGCAGCTTAGATATCCATTCCCGGCAGTACTTC.

This clonotype was detected many times. The V and J genes are TRBV5-1 and TRBJ2-3; D is undetermined. CDR3 size: 17 residues. Per the germline V gene, CDR1 is SGHRS and CDR2 is YFSETQ. V dropped 0 bases and J dropped 4 bases, with 18 bases sitting between them. The CDR3 DNA reads TGCGCCAGCAGCTTGGCCTTGCTTACCCCGAGAGCAGATACGCAGTATTTT. Translation: CASSLALLTPRADTQYF.

This clonotype occurred many times. The chain uses TRBV7-9 and TRBJ2-7; D ambiguous. The CDR3 runs to 13 residues. Germline CDR1 reads SEHNR; CDR2 reads FQNEAQ (reference sequence). V was clipped by 3 bases and J by 2 bases, with 8 bases between them. CDR3 loop: CASSFSPAYEQYF. DNA of the CDR3: TGTGCCAGCAGCTTCTCACCCGCCTACGAGCAGTACTTC.

This clonotype came up many times. The V gene is TRBV20-1, the J gene TRBJ2-6, with D maybe TRBD2 (6 bases). Germline V lookup: CDR1 DFQATT, CDR2 SNEGSKA (reference sequence). Trimming pared 5 bases from V and 0 bases from J, leaving 11 bases between. This CDR3 comprises 15 residues. This CDR3 reads CSAPVEGSGANVLTF. As DNA, the CDR3 is TGCAGTGCTCCTGTGGAGGGCTCTGGGGCCAACGTCCTGACTTTC.

In its sample, this clonotype was seen many times. This chain uses TRBV14 with TRBJ2-2; D possibly corresponds to TRBD2 (5 bases). The CDR3 length is 15 residues. The germline V gene has CDR1 SGHDN and CDR2 FVKESK. The V end lost 4 bases, the J end lost 4 bases, and 13 bases lay between the germline ends. This CDR3 is CASSPERVGTGELFF. CDR3 DNA sequence: TGTGCCAGCAGCCCTGAGAGGGTTGGCACCGGGGAGCTGTTTTTT.

This clonotype was counted ten times or more. The chain has TRBV9 and TRBJ2-2; tentative D call: TRBD1 (5 bases). Trimming took off 0 bases at V and 2 bases at J, with 11 bases between the two ends. Looked up from germline, CDR1 is SGDLS and CDR2 is YYNGEE. CDR3 length equals 16 residues. DNA of the CDR3: TGTGCCAGCAGCGTAGACCCAGGGCCCAACACCGGGGAGCTGTTTTTT. Protein sequence: CASSVDPGPNTGELFF.

In this sample, this clonotype turned up many times. The rearrangement uses TRBV20-1 and TRBJ2-7; TRBD2 matches at 12 bases. With V trimmed by 3 bases and J by 2 bases, 11 bases remained unmatched. Germline CDR1 is DFQATT and CDR2 is SNEGSKA (reference sequence). The CDR3 loop spans 17 amino acids. CDR3 sequence reads: CSASFLAGGPVTYEQYF. For the CDR3, the DNA is TGCAGTGCTAGTTTCCTAGCGGGAGGGCCAGTCACCTACGAGCAGTACTTC.

The chain uses TRBV5-4 and TRBJ2-1; TRBD2 matches 9 bases. J lost 8 bases, V lost 0 bases, and 9 bases had no gene match. The germline V gene encodes CDR1 SGHNT and CDR2 YYREEE (reference sequence). The CDR3 totals 16 residues. The CDR3, as DNA: TGTGCCAGCAGCTTGGACAGTAGCGGGAGTATCTATGAGCAGTTCTTC. Its protein is CASSLDSSGSIYEQFF.

As concerns this clonotype: This could be a read error, since a much larger clone is one nucleotide away. The rearrangement links TRBV3-1 to TRBJ1-1; no firm D call. The CDR3 has 13 amino acids. Per the germline V gene, CDR1 is LGHDT and CDR2 is YNNKEL (reference sequence). V dropped 6 bases and J dropped 2 bases, with 10 bases sitting between them. The CDR3 protein is CASRPYGNTEAFF. The CDR3 nucleotides are TGTGCCAGCAGACCTTACGGTAACACTGAAGCTTTCTTT.

This clonotype was observed many times. The chain links TRBV5-1 to TRBJ1-6; the D is unclear. V dropped 0 bases and J dropped 0 bases, with 4 bases sitting between them. CDR1 and CDR2 (germline): SGHRS, YFSETQ. CDR3 length equals 15 residues. The CDR3 nucleotides read TGCGCCAGCAGCTTGGAGAGCTCCTATAATTCACCCCTCCACTTT. Translation: CASSLESSYNSPLHF.

As regards this clonotype: A much larger clone sits a single nucleotide away, making a read error possible. The chain recombines TRBV20-1 with TRBJ1-1; no firm D call. V was trimmed by 2 bases and J by 1 base, leaving 8 bases between them. CDR1 DFQATT and CDR2 SNEGSKA come from the germline V gene (reference sequence). The CDR3 totals 13 residues. CDR3 sequence reads: CSARKNRNTEAFF. CDR3 DNA: TGCAGTGCTAGAAAAAACAGGAACACTGAAGCTTTCTTT.

The chain carries TRBV20-1 and TRBJ1-1; D unresolved. Trimming stripped 0 bases from V and 4 bases from J, with 9 bases between. Germline V gives CDR1 DFQATT, CDR2 SNEGSKA (reference sequence). The CDR3 covers 13 residues. The chain's CDR3 is CSARDPVGTEAFF. In nucleotides, the CDR3 is TGCAGTGCTAGAGATCCGGTGGGCACTGAAGCTTTCTTT.

This clonotype occurred many times. The rearrangement links TRBV12-3 or TRBV12-4 to TRBJ2-7; TRBD1 or TRBD2 may be the D gene (5 bases each). This CDR3 is built from 13 residues. The V end lost 6 bases, the J end lost 7 bases, and 16 bases lay between the germline ends. The CDR3 DNA reads TGTGCCAGCAGCTCTGGGGCCTCGGGAGAGCAGTACTTC. This encodes CASSSGASGEQYF.

This clonotype was seen only a few times. The CDR3 DNA sequence: TGCGCCAGCAGCTCGGAGGGACAGATGAGCTACACCTTC. Its translation: CASSSEGQMSYTF. The chain combines TRBV5-1 with TRBJ1-2; the match to TRBD1 covers 7 bases. This CDR3 is 13 amino acids long. Trimming took 3 bases from V and 9 from J; bases not matched to a gene: 8. Germline V CDR1 and CDR2: SGHRS, YFSETQ.

Ten or more counts support this clonotype. The chain joins TRBV5-1 to TRBJ2-5; TRBD2 is a possible D gene (6 bases). The CDR3 runs to 15 residues. V was clipped by 0 bases and J by 5 bases, with 14 bases between them. Germline V gives CDR1 SGHRS, CDR2 YFSETQ. In DNA form, the CDR3 reads TGCGCCAGCAGCTTGGTCGGGCGGGACGGGGAGACCCAGTACTTC. Its translation: CASSLVGRDGETQYF.

Many counts were recorded for this clonotype. This rearrangement joins TRBV4-3 to TRBJ2-1; D is undetermined. This CDR3 is built from 14 residues. Germline V gene data show CDR1 as LGHNA and CDR2 as YSLEER. Trimming pared 0 bases from V and 9 bases from J, leaving 12 bases between. CDR3: CASSQELMITEQFF. The CDR3 DNA is TGCGCCAGCAGCCAAGAACTAATGATAACTGAGCAGTTCTTC.

The J gene is TRBJ2-7, the V gene TRBV5-4; D call uncertain. Germline V lookup: CDR1 SGHNT, CDR2 YYREEE (reference sequence). The CDR3 runs to 14 residues. V dropped 0 bases and J dropped 0 bases, with 7 bases sitting between them. The CDR3 reads CASSLEGNSYEQYF. The CDR3 coding sequence is TGTGCCAGCAGCTTGGAAGGAAACTCCTACGAGCAGTACTTC. Using reference TRBV5-4 and TRBJ2-7 for the parts outside the CDR3, the full variable domain is ETGVTQSPTHLIKTRGQQVTLRCSSQSGHNTVSWYQQALGQGPQFIFQYYREEENGRGNFPPRFSGLQFPNYSSELNVNALELDDSALYLCASSLEGNSYEQYFGPGTRLTVT.

This clonotype has ten or more counts. The chain joins TRBV4-2 to TRBJ2-1, with 12 bases lining up with TRBD2. Germline loops: CDR1 LGHNA, CDR2 YNFKEQ. CDR3 size: 18 residues. The trim removed 1 base at V and 10 bases at J, leaving 14 bases unmatched. In DNA, the CDR3 is TGTGCCAGCAGCCAAGGACCCCTTCCTAGCGGGAGGGCACGGGAGCAGTTCTTC. Residues: CASSQGPLPSGRAREQFF.

The V and J genes are TRBV5-4 and TRBJ2-5; 7 positions agree with TRBD1. The CDR3 is 14 amino acids. CDR1 is SGHNT, CDR2 YYREEE, per germline (reference sequence). After removal of 4 bases from V and 2 bases from J, the junction contained 5 bases not matched to a gene. The CDR3 reads CASSHGDRQETQYF. Written as DNA, the CDR3 is TGTGCCAGCAGCCACGGGGACAGACAAGAGACCCAGTACTTC.

The rearrangement links TRBV4-2 to TRBJ2-3, with TRBD2 matching over 7 bases. Germline lookup yields CDR1 LGHNA and CDR2 YNFKEQ. With 4 bases clipped from V and 5 bases from J, the junction kept 3 bases outside the gene matches. The CDR3 covers 13 residues. The CDR3, as DNA: TGTGCCAGCAGCCGGGGGGGGTTAGATACGCAGTATTTT. This sequence encodes CASSRGGLDTQYF.